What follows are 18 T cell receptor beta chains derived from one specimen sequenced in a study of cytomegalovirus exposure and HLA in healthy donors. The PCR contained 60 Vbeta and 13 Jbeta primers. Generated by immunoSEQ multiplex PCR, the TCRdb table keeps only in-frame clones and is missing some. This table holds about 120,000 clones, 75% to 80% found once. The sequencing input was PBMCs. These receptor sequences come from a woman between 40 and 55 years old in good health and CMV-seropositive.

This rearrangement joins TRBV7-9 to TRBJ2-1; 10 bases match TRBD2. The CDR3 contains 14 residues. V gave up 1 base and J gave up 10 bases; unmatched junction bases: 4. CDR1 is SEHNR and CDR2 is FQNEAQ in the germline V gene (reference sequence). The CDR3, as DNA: TGTGCCAGCAGCTTAGGTAGCGGGGGGAGAGAGCAGTTCTTC. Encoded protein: CASSLGSGGREQFF.

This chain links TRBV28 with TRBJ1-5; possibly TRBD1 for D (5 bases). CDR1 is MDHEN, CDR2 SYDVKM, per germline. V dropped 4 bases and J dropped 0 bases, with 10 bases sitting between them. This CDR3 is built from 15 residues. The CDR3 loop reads CASSSGLYSNQPQHF. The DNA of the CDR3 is TGTGCCAGCAGTTCGGGACTCTATAGCAATCAGCCCCAGCATTTT.

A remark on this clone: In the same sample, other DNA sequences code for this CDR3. The CDR3 DNA is TGTGCCAGCAGCCAAGAAACAGGGGGGAACACTGAAGCTTTCTTT. Residues: CASSQETGGNTEAFF. The rearrangement links TRBV4-2 to TRBJ1-1; 8 nucleotides match TRBD1. Germline V gene data show CDR1 as LGHNA and CDR2 as YNFKEQ. The CDR3 loop spans 15 amino acids. With 0 bases clipped from V and 1 base from J, the junction kept 1 base outside the gene matches.

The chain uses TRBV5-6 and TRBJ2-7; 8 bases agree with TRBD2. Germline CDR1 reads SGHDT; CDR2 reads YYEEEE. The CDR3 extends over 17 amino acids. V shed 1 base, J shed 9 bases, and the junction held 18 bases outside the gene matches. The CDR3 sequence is CASSLRVLAGGGLGQYF. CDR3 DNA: TGTGCCAGCAGCTTGAGGGTCCTGGCGGGGGGAGGGTTGGGGCAGTACTTC. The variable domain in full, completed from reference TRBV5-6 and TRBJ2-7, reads DAGVTQSPTHLIKTRGQQVTLRCSPKSGHDTVSWYQQALGQGPQFIFQYYEEEERQRGNFPDRFSGHQFPNYSSELNVNALLLGDSALYLCASSLRVLAGGGLGQYFGPGTRLTVT.

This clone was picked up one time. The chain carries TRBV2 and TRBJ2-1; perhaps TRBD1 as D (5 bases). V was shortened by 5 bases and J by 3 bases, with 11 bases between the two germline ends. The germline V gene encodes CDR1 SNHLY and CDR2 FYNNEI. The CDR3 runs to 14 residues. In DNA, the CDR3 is TGTGCCAGCAGTCCAGACAGATTCTACAATGAGCAGTTCTTC. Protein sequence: CASSPDRFYNEQFF.

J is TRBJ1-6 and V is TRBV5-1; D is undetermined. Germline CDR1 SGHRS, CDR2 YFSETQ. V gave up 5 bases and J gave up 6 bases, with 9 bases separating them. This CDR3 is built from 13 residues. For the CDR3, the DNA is TGCGCCAGCAGTTATGGTAGTAATTCACCCCTCCACTTT. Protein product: CASSYGSNSPLHF. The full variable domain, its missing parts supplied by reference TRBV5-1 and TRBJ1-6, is KAGVTQTPRYLIKTRGQQVTLSCSPISGHRSVSWYQQTPGQGLQFLFEYFSETQRNKGNFPGRFSGRQFSNSRSEMNVSTLELGDSALYLCASSYGSNSPLHFGNGTRLTVT.

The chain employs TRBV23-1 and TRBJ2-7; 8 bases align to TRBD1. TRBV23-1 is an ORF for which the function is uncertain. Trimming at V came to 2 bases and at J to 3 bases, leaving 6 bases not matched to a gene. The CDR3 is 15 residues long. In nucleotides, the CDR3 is TGCGCCAGCAGTCAAAGGGCGGACAGGGTCTACGAGCAGTACTTC. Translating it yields CASSQRADRVYEQYF.

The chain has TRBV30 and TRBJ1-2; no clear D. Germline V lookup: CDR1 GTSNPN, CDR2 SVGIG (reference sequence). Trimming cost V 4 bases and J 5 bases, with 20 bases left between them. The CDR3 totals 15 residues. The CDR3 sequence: CAWNSPRRIWYGYTF. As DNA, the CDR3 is TGTGCCTGGAACAGCCCACGGAGGATTTGGTATGGCTACACCTTC.

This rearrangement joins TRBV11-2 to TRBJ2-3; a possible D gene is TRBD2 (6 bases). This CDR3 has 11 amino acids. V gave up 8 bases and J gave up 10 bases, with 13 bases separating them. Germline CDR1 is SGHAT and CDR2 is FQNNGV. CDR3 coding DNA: TGTGCCAGCGGTCCCGGGACTGCGCAGTATTTT. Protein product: CASGPGTAQYF.

The CDR3 bases are TGTGCCAGCAGTTACTCGGGGGGAGTCCTTTCCTATGGCTACACCTTC. As protein: CASSYSGGVLSYGYTF. The V and J genes are TRBV6-6 and TRBJ1-2; possibly TRBD1 for D (5 bases). The CDR3 totals 16 residues. Trimming removed 0 bases from V and 4 bases from J, with 15 bases in between. Germline V gives CDR1 MNHNY, CDR2 SVGAGI (reference sequence).

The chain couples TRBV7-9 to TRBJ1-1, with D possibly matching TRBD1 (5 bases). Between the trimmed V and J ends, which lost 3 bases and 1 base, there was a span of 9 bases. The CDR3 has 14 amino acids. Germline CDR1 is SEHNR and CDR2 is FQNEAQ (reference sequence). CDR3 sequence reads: CASSFRTQNTEAFF. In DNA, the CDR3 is TGTGCCAGCAGCTTCCGGACACAGAACACTGAAGCTTTCTTT. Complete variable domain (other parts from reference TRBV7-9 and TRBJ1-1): DTGVSQNPRHKITKRGQNVTFRCDPISEHNRLYWYRQTLGQGPEFLTYFQNEAQLEKSRLLSDRFSAERPKGSFSTLEIQRTEQGDSAMYLCASSFRTQNTEAFFGQGTRLTVV.

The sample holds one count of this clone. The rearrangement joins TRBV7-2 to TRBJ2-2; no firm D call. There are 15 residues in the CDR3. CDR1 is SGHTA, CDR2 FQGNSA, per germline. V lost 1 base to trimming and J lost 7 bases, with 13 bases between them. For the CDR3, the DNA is TGTGCCAGCAGCTTAGTTTACGCAGGTGGCGGGGAGCTGTTTTTT. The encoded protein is CASSLVYAGGGELFF.

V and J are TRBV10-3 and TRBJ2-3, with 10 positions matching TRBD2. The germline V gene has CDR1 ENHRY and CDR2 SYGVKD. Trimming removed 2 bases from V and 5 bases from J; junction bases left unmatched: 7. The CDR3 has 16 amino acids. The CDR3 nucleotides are TGTGCCATCAGTGAGGGAGCGGGGGGGCCTGTAGATACGCAGTATTTT. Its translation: CAISEGAGGPVDTQYF.

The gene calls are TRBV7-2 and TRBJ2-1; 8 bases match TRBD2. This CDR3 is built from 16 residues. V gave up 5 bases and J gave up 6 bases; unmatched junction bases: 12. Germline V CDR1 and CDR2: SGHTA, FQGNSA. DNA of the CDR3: TGTGCCAGCAGCGGGGGCGGGACTAGAAGAGGCAATGAGCAGTTCTTC. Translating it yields CASSGGGTRRGNEQFF.

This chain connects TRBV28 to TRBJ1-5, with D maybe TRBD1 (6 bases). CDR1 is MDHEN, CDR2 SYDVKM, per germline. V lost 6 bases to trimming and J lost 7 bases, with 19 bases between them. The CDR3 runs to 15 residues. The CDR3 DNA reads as TGTGCCAGCAGCCCCGTTTCGGGGGGCGTACAGCCCCAGCATTTT. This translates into CASSPVSGGVQPQHF.

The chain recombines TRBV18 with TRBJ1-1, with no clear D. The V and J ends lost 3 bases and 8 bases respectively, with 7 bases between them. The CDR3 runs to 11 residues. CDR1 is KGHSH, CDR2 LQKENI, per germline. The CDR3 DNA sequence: TGTGCCAGCTCACCGACTGAAGAAGCTTTCTTT. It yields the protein CASSPTEEAFF.

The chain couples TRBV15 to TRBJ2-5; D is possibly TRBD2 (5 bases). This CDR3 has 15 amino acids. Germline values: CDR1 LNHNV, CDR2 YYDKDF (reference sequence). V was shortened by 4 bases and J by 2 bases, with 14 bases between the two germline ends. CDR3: CATSKPPGGQETQYF. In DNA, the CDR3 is TGTGCCACCAGCAAACCCCCAGGAGGTCAAGAGACCCAGTACTTC. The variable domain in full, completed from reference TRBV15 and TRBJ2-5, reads DAMVIQNPRYQVTQFGKPVTLSCSQTLNHNVMYWYQQKSSQAPKLLFHYYDKDFNNEADTPDNFQSRRPNTSFCFLDIRSPGLGDTAMYLCATSKPPGGQETQYFGPGTRLLVL.

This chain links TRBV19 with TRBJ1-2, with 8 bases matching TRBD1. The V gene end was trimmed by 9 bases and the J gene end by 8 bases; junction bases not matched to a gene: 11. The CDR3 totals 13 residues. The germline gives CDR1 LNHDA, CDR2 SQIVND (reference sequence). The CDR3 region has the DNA TGTGCCAGGCAGGACAGGGCCATAAGGGGCTACACCTTC. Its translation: CARQDRAIRGYTF.